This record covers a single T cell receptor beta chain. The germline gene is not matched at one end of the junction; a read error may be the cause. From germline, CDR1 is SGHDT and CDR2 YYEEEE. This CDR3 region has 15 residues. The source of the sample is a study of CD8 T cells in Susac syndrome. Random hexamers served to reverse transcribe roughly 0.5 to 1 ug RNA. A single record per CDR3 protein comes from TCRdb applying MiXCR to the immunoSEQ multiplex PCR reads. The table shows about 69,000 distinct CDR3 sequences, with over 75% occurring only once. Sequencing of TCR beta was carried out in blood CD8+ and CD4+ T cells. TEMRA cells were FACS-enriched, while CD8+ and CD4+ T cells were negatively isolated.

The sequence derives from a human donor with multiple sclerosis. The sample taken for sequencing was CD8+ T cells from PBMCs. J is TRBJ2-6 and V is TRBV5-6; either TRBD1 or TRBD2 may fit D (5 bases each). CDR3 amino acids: CASSLEGFGASVLTF. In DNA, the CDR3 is TGTGCCAGCAGCTTAGAGGGGTTTGGGGCCAGCGTCCTGACTTTC.